These T cell receptor beta chains were read from a single sample in a study of immune evolution from preneoplasia to lung adenocarcinoma. Here immunoSEQ multiplex PCR was the method, and the copy in TCRdb shows in-frame clones only, minus some. The sample has around 5,500 clones, roughly two thirds seen once. What was sequenced was FFPE adjacent normal lung tissue. The receptors shown here come from an older person with lung adenocarcinoma. The conserved cysteine and the conserved F or W are not part of the CDR3 here. D genes are given only for firm matches.

TRBV30,TRBJ2-1,NA,ALEHRGEVYEQF
TRBV11-3,TRBJ1-1,NA,ASSPGAEAF
TRBV15,TRBJ2-5,NA,ATSRIAGETQY
TRBV15,TRBJ2-5,NA,ATSRDLSGETQY
TRBV5-6,TRBJ2-1,NA,ASSQRGTTGEQF
TRBV27,TRBJ2-7,TRBD1,ASSLFLSDRVRNEQY
TRBV5-1,TRBJ2-2,NA,ASSFGRTTPGELF
TRBV5-7,TRBJ2-3,TRBD1,ANIRDRVRTDTQY
TRBV19,TRBJ2-2,NA,ASSDLPGWNTGELF
TRBV7-8,TRBJ2-5,NA,ASSRYGVQETQY
TRBV29-1,TRBJ2-3,NA,SVLQPSDTQY
TRBV19,TRBJ2-7,TRBD2,ASSITGGYEQY
TRBV2,TRBJ1-4,TRBD1,ASSRQGQVNEKLF
TRBV2,TRBJ2-5,TRBD2,ASSDRTSGQTQY
TRBV9,TRBJ2-7,TRBD2,ASSVDGGGSYEQY
TRBV11-3,TRBJ2-1,TRBD2,ASSLSGLAGSSYNEQF
TRBV7-3,TRBJ2-7,NA,ASSGGPDGEQY
TRBV5-1,TRBJ1-3,NA,ASSLGPDGGNTIY
TRBV28,TRBJ2-7,TRBD1,ASSSGTGAVEQY
TRBV28,TRBJ2-7,TRBD1,ASSFWTGSYEQY
TRBV4-3,TRBJ1-5,NA,ASSQGPGSNQPQH
TRBV10-3,TRBJ1-1,NA,AISVAGNTEAF
TRBV27,TRBJ2-5,NA,ASRGGGETQY
TRBV5-4,TRBJ1-1,TRBD1,ASSSANRGRRTEAF
TRBV4-2,TRBJ2-7,TRBD1,ASSYRTGGYEQY
TRBV6-1,TRBJ2-7,NA,ASSEWQLNSYEQY
TRBV5-1,TRBJ2-7,TRBD1,ASSLGTGGAWYEQY
TRBV5-6,TRBJ1-6,TRBD1,ASSFRQGYSPLH
TRBV5-1,TRBJ1-6,NA,ASSLRDMGNSPLH
TRBV6-6,TRBJ2-1,NA,ASSYSWEQF
TRBV7-2,TRBJ2-7,NA,ASSPSVFEDEQY
TRBV18,TRBJ1-1,NA,ASSRVFSPMNTEAF
TRBV5-1,TRBJ1-2,NA,ASSLAGGTDGYT
TRBV7-6,TRBJ1-6,TRBD1,ASSLLDRGASPLH
TRBV4-3,TRBJ1-1,NA,ASSQVNSLMNTEAF
TRBV9,TRBJ2-2,NA,ASSVGENTGELF
TRBV2,TRBJ2-5,TRBD1,ASRPGQAMATQY
TRBV10-2,TRBJ1-1,NA,ASSLEYTEAF